Included here is one TCR beta chain sequence, with context. What it recognizes is unknown. Sorted-subset replicate PCR reactions were performed with about 210 ng DNA, corresponding to 30,000 or so T cell genomes. Generated by immunoSEQ multiplex PCR, the TCRdb table keeps only in-frame clones and is missing some. In the table there are some 2.1 million clones, over 85% of which are singletons. This sample is drawn from a study of shared clonotypes between healthy human individuals. Study results and caveats: The represented genetic and exposure-history diversity was limited by the small number of donors. Across a handful of donors, naive CD4 shared 5% to 6%, naive CD8 more than 3%, memory CD4 roughly 2.4%, memory CD8 around 0.42%.

V was trimmed by 3 bases and J by 4 bases, leaving 8 bases between them. This CDR3 contains 13 residues. Germline V CDR1 and CDR2: SGHTA, FQGNSA. The chain joins TRBV7-2 to TRBJ2-3, with D hard to call. The clonotype comes from a man younger than 30 in good health. The sample comprised naive CD4+ T cells sorted from blood. The subset denotes: CD45RA+ positively selected. CDR3 residues: CASSLTPPDTQYF. The CDR3 nucleotides read TGTGCCAGCAGCTTGACCCCCCCAGATACGCAGTATTTT.